One sample yielded the 2 T cell receptor beta chains listed below, sequenced in a study of shared clonotypes between healthy human individuals. The protocol was immunoSEQ multiplex PCR, while the TCRdb copy is restricted to in-frame clones and leaves out a portion. The data hold a few hundred thousand clones, with less than 85% observed a single time. Sequencing was performed on memory CD4+ T cells sorted from blood. The sample's subset: CD45RA-negative fraction. These receptors all come from a man aged 30 to 39 in good health.

This clone occurred a few times. The chain couples TRBV28 to TRBJ1-2, with D tentatively TRBD1 (6 bases). Germline V gene lookup returns CDR1 MDHEN and CDR2 SYDVKM. With 10 bases removed from V and 6 bases from J, the gap between germline ends came to 21 bases. The CDR3 totals 14 residues. DNA of the CDR3: TGTGCCATCCCTATGAACCAAAACAGGGATGGCTACACCTTC. Translated: CAIPMNQNRDGYTF.

The genes are TRBV10-1 and TRBJ2-1, with D possibly being TRBD2 (5 bases). Germline-derived CDR1 and CDR2 are WNHNN and SYGVQD (reference sequence). There are 16 residues in the CDR3. Trimming pared 3 bases from V and 0 bases from J, leaving 12 bases between. The CDR3 region is CASSDPSSHSYNEQFF. The DNA of the CDR3 is TGCGCCAGCAGTGATCCTAGCTCCCACTCCTACAATGAGCAGTTCTTC.